A single sample is the source of the 7 T cell receptor beta chains below, sequenced in a study of cytomegalovirus exposure and HLA in healthy donors. TCRdb keeps only in-frame clones here, not all; method: immunoSEQ multiplex PCR. This sample has 70,000 to 95,000 clones, with approximately 94% found just once. The sample was PBMCs. The receptors shown here come from a woman in her twenties or thirties in good health and CMV-seronegative.

The genes are TRBV2 and TRBJ2-2, with D perhaps matching TRBD1 (5 bases). Germline V gene lookup returns CDR1 SNHLY and CDR2 FYNNEI. V was cut by 7 bases and J by 3 bases, with 12 bases left in between. The CDR3 contains 14 residues. DNA of the CDR3: TGTGCCAGCATGTGGCAGGGCTACACCGGGGAGCTGTTTTTT. The encoded protein is CASMWQGYTGELFF.

CDR3 bases: TGTGCCAGCAGAACTAGCCGGGACAGATATAGCAATCAGCCCCAGCATTTT. Translation: CASRTSRDRYSNQPQHF. The genes are TRBV28 and TRBJ1-5; 7 bases line up with TRBD1. V was pared by 6 bases and J by 0 bases, with 11 bases of the junction left unmatched. The V gene's germline CDR1 is MDHEN and CDR2 SYDVKM. The CDR3 runs 17 residues.

This chain uses TRBV5-1 with TRBJ1-4; a possible D gene is TRBD1 (6 bases). Germline CDR1 SGHRS, CDR2 YFSETQ. Trimming took 3 bases from V and 8 from J, leaving 17 bases between them. The CDR3 contains 15 residues. CDR3 residues: CASSWLAGEGEKLFF. In DNA form, the CDR3 reads TGCGCCAGCAGCTGGTTGGCAGGGGAAGGGGAAAAACTGTTTTTT. The whole variable domain, remainder taken from reference TRBV5-1 and TRBJ1-4, is KAGVTQTPRYLIKTRGQQVTLSCSPISGHRSVSWYQQTPGQGLQFLFEYFSETQRNKGNFPGRFSGRQFSNSRSEMNVSTLELGDSALYLCASSWLAGEGEKLFFGSGTQLSVL.

This clone was seen just once. The chain carries TRBV19 and TRBJ1-1; possibly TRBD1 for D (5 bases). Germline assignment: CDR1 LNHDA and CDR2 SQIVND (reference sequence). Trimming took off 6 bases at V and 4 bases at J, with 18 bases between the two ends. The CDR3 totals 15 residues. The CDR3 nucleotides are TGTGCCAGTAGCTTGAGGTGGTCGGGGGGCACTGAAGCTTTCTTT. Translation gives CASSLRWSGGTEAFF. Looking up the rest from reference TRBV19 and TRBJ1-1 gives the full variable domain: DGGITQSPKYLFRKEGQNVTLSCEQNLNHDAMYWYRQDPGQGLRLIYYSQIVNDFQKGDIAEGYSVSREKKESFPLTVTSAQKNPTAFYLCASSLRWSGGTEAFFGQGTRLTVV.

The table lists this clone with a count of one. V is TRBV4-1 and J is TRBJ2-1; 7 bases match TRBD2. The ends lost 6 bases at V and 5 bases at J; junction bases unmatched: 10. The CDR3 loop spans 15 amino acids. Germline V CDR1 and CDR2: MGHRA, YSYEKL. The chain's CDR3 is CASRSTGTINNEQFF. DNA of the CDR3: TGCGCCAGCAGGTCCACCGGGACTATAAACAATGAGCAGTTCTTC.

The rearrangement joins TRBV14 to TRBJ1-1; 8 bases fit TRBD1. The CDR3 runs to 13 residues. V gave up 1 base and J gave up 7 bases; unmatched junction bases: 2. CDR1 and CDR2 from the germline V gene are SGHDN and FVKESK. In DNA form, the CDR3 reads TGTGCCAGCAGCCAAGCTGGACAGGGTGAAGCTTTCTTT. Translation gives CASSQAGQGEAFF.

In regard to this clone: Other nucleotide sequences from this sample produce the same CDR3. The chain is built from TRBV7-2 and TRBJ2-3; D not resolved. V was clipped by 3 bases and J by 3 bases, with 4 bases between them. This CDR3 is built from 12 residues. Per germline, CDR1 SGHTA and CDR2 FQGNSA. The CDR3 bases are TGTGCCAGCAGCTTGAGAACAGATACGCAGTATTTT. This encodes CASSLRTDTQYF.